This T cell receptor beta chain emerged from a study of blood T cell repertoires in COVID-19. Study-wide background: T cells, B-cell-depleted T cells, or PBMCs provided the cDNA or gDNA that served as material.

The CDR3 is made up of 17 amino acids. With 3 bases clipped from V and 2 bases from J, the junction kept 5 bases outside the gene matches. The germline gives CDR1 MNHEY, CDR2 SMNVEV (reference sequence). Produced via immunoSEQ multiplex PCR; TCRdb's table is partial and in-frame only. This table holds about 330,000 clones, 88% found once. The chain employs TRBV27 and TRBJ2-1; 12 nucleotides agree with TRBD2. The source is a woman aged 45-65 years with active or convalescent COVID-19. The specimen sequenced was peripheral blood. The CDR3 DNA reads TGTGCCAGCAGTTTCTCTAGCGGGAGGGCACCCTACAATGAGCAGTTCTTC. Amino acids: CASSFSSGRAPYNEQFF.